Listed here are 20 T cell receptor beta chains from one sample, sequenced in a study of T cell changes during pregnancy in multiple sclerosis. The data were produced by immunoSEQ multiplex PCR, yet TCRdb's version contains in-frame clones alone and is incomplete. The table has around 70,000 clones, roughly nine tenths seen once. Material: peripheral blood, obtained in the second trimester of pregnancy. These receptors originate from a female donor with multiple sclerosis, enrolled in a pregnancy study.

The chain uses TRBV6-1 and TRBJ1-5; D perhaps matches TRBD1 (6 bases). The V end lost 1 base, the J end lost 7 bases, and 20 bases lay between the germline ends. Germline V lookup: CDR1 MNHNS, CDR2 SASEGT. The CDR3 sequence is 17 residues long. The CDR3 nucleotides are TGTGCCAGCAGTGAAGGGCAAACAGGGTCCATCAGGCAGCCCCAGCATTTT. This translates into CASSEGQTGSIRQPQHF.

The table lists this clone with a count of one. This chain connects TRBV6-6 to TRBJ1-5, with D unclear. CDR1 and CDR2 (germline): MNHNY, SVGAGI (reference sequence). Trimming removed 9 bases at V and 4 bases at J, with 10 bases between. The CDR3 loop spans 12 amino acids. This CDR3 is CASRSGNQPQHF. The CDR3 region has the DNA TGTGCCAGTAGGAGCGGTAATCAGCCCCAGCATTTT.

This rearrangement joins TRBV27 to TRBJ2-3, with D uncertain. The germline CDR1 and CDR2 sequences are MNHEY and SMNVEV (reference sequence). V was trimmed by 3 bases and J by 6 bases, leaving 7 bases between them. The CDR3 has 12 amino acids. Written as DNA, the CDR3 is TGTGCCAGCAGTTTTGCGCGGGATACGCAGTATTTT. Its translation: CASSFARDTQYF.

J is TRBJ2-7 and V is TRBV6-1, with TRBD2 as a possible D gene (5 bases). Germline loops: CDR1 MNHNS, CDR2 SASEGT. The CDR3 is made up of 14 amino acids. V lost 4 bases to trimming and J lost 2 bases, with 12 bases between them. In nucleotides, the CDR3 is TGTGCCAGCAGTGCTTTGCGGGCCGCCTACGAGCAGTACTTC. Its translation: CASSALRAAYEQYF.

The chain couples TRBV18 to TRBJ2-1; the match to TRBD2 covers 8 bases. Germline-derived CDR1 and CDR2 are KGHSH and LQKENI. V dropped 3 bases and J dropped 0; count of bases not matched to a gene: 7. This CDR3 contains 17 residues. CDR3 nucleotides: TGTGCCAGCTCACCTCTGCGCGGGGGGAGCTCCTACAATGAGCAGTTCTTC. Protein: CASSPLRGGSSYNEQFF.

This clone occurred once. The chain combines TRBV5-6 with TRBJ2-3, with TRBD1 as a possible D gene (6 bases). Trimming removed 4 bases from V and 2 bases from J, with 14 bases in between. In germline, CDR1 is SGHDT, CDR2 YYEEEE. The CDR3 length is 15 residues. The CDR3 sequence is CASSKVDRDTDTQYF. The DNA for the CDR3 is TGTGCCAGCAGCAAGGTGGACAGAGACACAGATACGCAGTATTTT.

The chain is built from TRBV27 and TRBJ1-1, with 8 positions matching TRBD1. Germline V lookup: CDR1 MNHEY, CDR2 SMNVEV (reference sequence). The V segment lost 8 bases and the J segment 0 bases; nucleotides outside the gene matches: 11. The CDR3 is made up of 16 amino acids. CDR3 residues: CASAEATGALNTEAFF. CDR3 bases: TGTGCCAGCGCCGAGGCGACAGGGGCCTTGAACACTGAAGCTTTCTTT.

This rearrangement joins TRBV6-5 to TRBJ2-7; maybe TRBD1 (6 bases). Trimming left V 3 bases short and J 1 base short, with 13 bases between. This CDR3 has 15 residues. CDR1 MNHEY and CDR2 SVGAGI come from the germline V gene. The CDR3, as DNA: TGTGCCAGCAGTTATGGCACAGGGAGTTCCTACGAGCAGTACTTC. Translating it yields CASSYGTGSSYEQYF.

The rearrangement joins TRBV4-3 to TRBJ2-7; 8 bases align to TRBD2. The V and J ends lost 1 base and 0 bases, in that order; junction bases with no gene match: 5. The CDR3 length is 16 residues. Germline-derived CDR1 and CDR2 are LGHNA and YSLEER. The CDR3 nucleotides read TGCGCCAGCAGCCAAGGCCTAGCGGGCAGCTCCTACGAGCAGTACTTC. This encodes CASSQGLAGSSYEQYF.

The gene calls are TRBV6-5 and TRBJ2-7; no clear D. CDR1 is MNHEY and CDR2 is SVGAGI in the germline V gene. V was pared by 0 bases and J by 6 bases, with 15 bases between. The CDR3 length is 15 residues. CDR3 loop: CASSYSAGPSAEQYF. In DNA form, the CDR3 reads TGTGCCAGCAGTTACTCGGCAGGCCCCTCGGCCGAGCAGTACTTC.

This clone came up once. This chain joins TRBV7-2 and TRBJ1-4, with 7 positions matching TRBD1. The germline gives CDR1 SGHTA, CDR2 FQGNSA. The trim removed 3 bases at V and 6 bases at J, leaving 7 bases unmatched. The CDR3 length is 15 residues. The CDR3 nucleotides are TGTGCCAGCAGCTTCCCGGGACAGCTTTATGAAAAACTGTTTTTT. Its translation: CASSFPGQLYEKLFF.

The rearrangement joins TRBV30 to TRBJ1-2; D unclear. The CDR3 length is 12 residues. Germline CDR1 is GTSNPN and CDR2 is SVGIG (reference sequence). Trimming took off 2 bases at V and 7 bases at J, with 11 bases between the two ends. The CDR3 protein is CAWSTTLGGYTF. CDR3 DNA sequence: TGTGCCTGGAGTACCACCCTAGGTGGCTACACCTTC.

The chain links TRBV18 to TRBJ1-4, with 9 nucleotides matching TRBD1. Trimming removed 3 bases from V and 7 bases from J; junction bases left unmatched: 9. This CDR3 spans 16 amino acids. Germline values: CDR1 KGHSH, CDR2 LQKENI. The CDR3 protein is CASSPREGTGFEKLFF. CDR3 DNA: TGTGCCAGCTCACCCCGTGAGGGGACAGGGTTTGAAAAACTGTTTTTT.

The chain recombines TRBV9 with TRBJ1-6, with a tentative D call TRBD1 (6 bases). This CDR3 has 17 residues. Germline V CDR1 and CDR2: SGDLS, YYNGEE. V dropped 0 bases and J dropped 15 bases, with 25 bases sitting between them. CDR3 in amino acids: CASSVATGGTIHGGLHF. The CDR3 DNA follows: TGTGCCAGCAGCGTAGCTACCGGGGGGACAATCCACGGGGGCCTCCACTTT. Supplemented by reference TRBV9 and TRBJ1-6, the full variable domain reads DSGVTQTPKHLITATGQRVTLRCSPRSGDLSVYWYQQSLDQGLQFLIQYYNGEERAKGNILERFSAQQFPDLHSELNLSSLELGDSALYFCASSVATGGTIHGGLHFGNGTRLTVT.

This chain connects TRBV7-2 to TRBJ1-5; 9 bases align to TRBD1. J gave up 0 bases and V 6 bases, and 3 bases lay outside the gene matches. CDR3 length: 15 residues. The germline gives CDR1 SGHTA, CDR2 FQGNSA. CDR3 sequence: CASRSDRGSNQPQHF. CDR3 in DNA: TGTGCCAGCAGGTCGGACAGGGGTAGCAATCAGCCCCAGCATTTT.

The chain joins TRBV15 to TRBJ1-1; no reliable D call. V was trimmed by 2 bases and J by 0 bases, leaving 13 bases between them. Germline CDR1 reads LNHNV; CDR2 reads YYDKDF (reference sequence). The length of the CDR3 is 16 residues. CDR3 sequence reads: CATSRLLEGLNTEAFF. Here the CDR3 DNA reads TGTGCCACCAGCAGACTACTCGAGGGATTGAACACTGAAGCTTTCTTT.

V and J are TRBV10-3 and TRBJ1-1; a weak D match, TRBD1 (5 bases). Germline values: CDR1 ENHRY, CDR2 SYGVKD. The CDR3 loop spans 14 amino acids. Trimming stripped 2 bases from V and 6 bases from J, with 13 bases between. CDR3 residues: CAISEGHRSAEAFF. The DNA for the CDR3 is TGTGCCATCAGTGAGGGACACCGGAGCGCTGAAGCTTTCTTT.

The rearrangement joins TRBV7-9 to TRBJ1-2; a possible D gene is TRBD1 (6 bases). Trimming shortened V by 6 bases and J by 4 bases, and 12 bases separated the two germline ends. The germline V gene encodes CDR1 SEHNR and CDR2 FQNEAQ (reference sequence). The CDR3 spans 13 residues. The CDR3 spells CASRAGGTYGYTF. The CDR3 DNA reads TGTGCCAGCAGGGCGGGGGGCACCTATGGCTACACCTTC.

The rearrangement links TRBV29-1 to TRBJ2-1, with 9 bases matching TRBD1. With V trimmed by 7 bases and J by 6 bases, 10 bases remained unmatched. Germline CDR1 SQVTM, CDR2 ANQGSEA. This CDR3 contains 14 residues. For the CDR3, the DNA is TGCAGCGGGTGCACAGGGGGCGAGTGCAATGAGCAGTTCTTC. As protein: CSGCTGGECNEQFF.

V gene TRBV5-1 combines with J gene TRBJ1-1; D may be TRBD1 (6 bases). From germline, CDR1 is SGHRS and CDR2 YFSETQ. Trimming shortened V by 0 bases and J by 8 bases, and 11 bases separated the two germline ends. This CDR3 has 13 amino acids. CDR3 amino acids: CASSLAGGPEAFF. The CDR3 DNA follows: TGCGCCAGCAGCTTGGCCGGGGGGCCCGAAGCTTTCTTT.